A single sample gave rise to the 22 T cell receptor gamma chains below, sequenced in a study of human gamma delta and Vdelta1 T cells. TCRdb re-analyzed the PCR reads via CATT. In the table there are about 8,700 gamma-chain clones, 45% of which are singletons. Their recognized antigens are unknown. The sequenced material came from Vdelta1 gamma-delta T cells from blood grown in culture (DOT cells). All receptors derive from a human donor in good health.

This clone was counted a few times. The V call is TRGV9, the J call TRGJP1. CDR1 is GITISATS, CDR2 ISYDGTV, per germline (reference sequence). CDR3 length: 16 amino acids. With V trimmed by 3 bases and J by 0 bases, 7 bases remained unmatched. CDR3 region: CALWEPHYTTGWFKIF. The CDR3 DNA reads as TGTGCCTTGTGGGAGCCCCATTATACCACTGGTTGGTTCAAGATATTT.

The chain has TRGV10 and TRGJ1 or TRGJ2. TRGV10 is noted as an ORF with a role that remains uncertain. V gave up 9 bases and J gave up 3 bases; unmatched junction bases: 18. The CDR3 has 16 amino acids. The CDR3: CAACTHLPSGYYKKLF. DNA for the CDR3: TGTGCTGCGTGTACCCATCTCCCATCTGGTTATTATAAGAAACTCTTT.

This rearrangement joins TRGV9 to TRGJ1 or TRGJ2. Germline loops: CDR1 GITISATS, CDR2 ISYDGTV (reference sequence). The CDR3 runs 13 residues. V trimming: 3 bases; J trimming: 4 bases; junction bases outside the gene matches: 6. In nucleotides, the CDR3 is TGTGCCTTGTGGGAGTTTATCTATTATAAGAAACTCTTT. Translating it yields CALWEFIYYKKLF.

This clone showed up just a few times. The sample holds other DNA sequences that translate to the same CDR3. The rearrangement links TRGV4 to TRGJP2. Trimming cost V 1 base and J 5 bases; bases outside gene matches: 4. This CDR3 contains 14 residues. Germline-derived CDR1 and CDR2 are EGSTGY and YDSYTSSV. CDR3 nucleotides: TGTGCCACCTGGGATGGTGACAGTGATTGGATCAAGACGTTT. Translating it yields CATWDGDSDWIKTF.

On this clone itself: This sample also contains other DNA sequences that code for the same CDR3. This chain uses TRGV5 with TRGJ1 or TRGJ2. After removal of 0 bases from V and 4 bases from J, the junction contained 6 bases not matched to a gene. Germline CDR1 is VINAFY and CDR2 is YDVSNSKD. The CDR3 consists of 14 residues. CDR3 sequence reads: CATWDRPRYYKKLF. CDR3 nucleotides: TGTGCCACCTGGGACAGGCCTAGGTATTATAAGAAACTCTTT.

This clone appeared a few times. The chain links TRGV8 to TRGJP. V lost 4 bases and J lost 4; bases outside the gene matches: 1. Per germline, CDR1 VENAVY and CDR2 YDSYNSRV. The CDR3 runs to 15 residues. The CDR3 DNA sequence: TGTGCCACCTGGGAACAAGAGTTGGGCAAAAAAATCAAGGTATTT. It is translated as CATWEQELGKKIKVF.

The chain is built from TRGV3 and TRGJP2. The V gene end was trimmed by 3 bases and the J gene end by 0 bases; junction bases not matched to a gene: 13. CDR1 and CDR2 from the germline V gene are VTNTFY and YDVSTARD (reference sequence). This CDR3 comprises 18 residues. CDR3 amino acids: CATWDRFKGDSSDWIKTF. CDR3 bases: TGTGCCACCTGGGACCGATTCAAAGGGGATAGTAGTGATTGGATCAAGACGTTT.

This sequence joins TRGV4 and TRGJ1 or TRGJ2. V shed 6 bases and J 0 bases; nucleotides not matched to a gene: 5. The germline gives CDR1 EGSTGY, CDR2 YDSYTSSV. This CDR3 is built from 13 residues. The CDR3 nucleotides are TGTGCCACCTGGCAGAAGAATTATTATAAGAAACTCTTT. Residues: CATWQKNYYKKLF.

V usage is TRGV3 and J usage is TRGJP. Germline-derived CDR1 and CDR2 are VTNTFY and YDVSTARD (reference sequence). The length of the CDR3 is 17 residues. V was clipped by 0 bases and J by 4 bases; unmatched bases: 3. CDR3 bases: TGTGCCACCTGGGACAGGCGCCAAGAGTTGGGCAAAAAAATCAAGGTATTT. Encoded protein: CATWDRRQELGKKIKVF.

This clone is labeled medium-sized. The chain joins TRGV1 to TRGJ1 or TRGJ2. TRGV1 is placed among ORFs of uncertain function. CDR3 length: 14 amino acids. Unmatched junction bases numbered 5, after V lost 0 bases and J lost 3 bases. CDR3 amino acids: CATWDRLGYYKKLF. The CDR3 DNA is TGTGCCACCTGGGACAGGCTGGGTTATTATAAGAAACTCTTT.

In the case of this clone: A much larger clone lies one base from this, so it may be a read error. This rearrangement joins TRGV10 to TRGJ1 or TRGJ2. TRGV10 is an ORF; its function is uncertain. The CDR3 consists of 11 residues. The CDR3 DNA follows: TGTGCTGCGTGGGATTATTATAGGAAACTCTTT. Amino acids: CAAWDYYRKLF.

The chain has TRGV9 and TRGJ1 or TRGJ2. V lost 2 bases, J lost 7 bases, and 5 bases stayed unmatched. CDR3 length: 12 amino acids. Germline values: CDR1 GITISATS, CDR2 ISYDGTV (reference sequence). The chain's CDR3 is CALWEAAYKKLF. The DNA for the CDR3 is TGTGCCTTGTGGGAGGCCGCCTATAAGAAACTCTTT.

The gene calls are TRGV2 and TRGJP2. The germline V gene has CDR1 EGSNGY and CDR2 YDSYNSKV. This CDR3 has 16 residues. V shed 0 bases, J shed 3 bases, and the junction held 7 bases outside the gene matches. This CDR3 is CATWDGQDGSDWIKTF. The CDR3 nucleotides are TGTGCCACCTGGGACGGGCAGGATGGTAGTGATTGGATCAAGACGTTT.

This clone has a handful of counts. This chain connects TRGV2 to TRGJ1 or TRGJ2. The CDR3 totals 13 residues. Trimming removed 3 bases from V and 3 bases from J; junction bases left unmatched: 5. CDR1 and CDR2 (germline): EGSNGY, YDSYNSKV. DNA of the CDR3: TGTGCCACCTGGGACCGGGGTTATTATAAGAAACTCTTT. Translating gives CATWDRGYYKKLF.

This clone has only a few counts. The sample has other DNA sequences that encode this CDR3 too. V usage is TRGV3 and J usage is TRGJ1 or TRGJ2. This CDR3 region has 14 residues. The germline V gene has CDR1 VTNTFY and CDR2 YDVSTARD (reference sequence). V gave up 0 bases and J gave up 0 bases; unmatched junction bases: 2. In nucleotides, the CDR3 is TGTGCCACCTGGGACAGGCCGAATTATTATAAGAAACTCTTT. Protein sequence: CATWDRPNYYKKLF.

This clone has only a few counts. The rearrangement uses TRGV4 and TRGJ1 or TRGJ2. Germline assignment: CDR1 EGSTGY and CDR2 YDSYTSSV. The V and J ends lost 0 bases and 5 bases, in that order; junction bases with no gene match: 4. This CDR3 contains 13 residues. The CDR3 reads CATWDGRNYKKLF. The CDR3 DNA is TGTGCCACCTGGGATGGGCGGAATTATAAGAAACTCTTT.

Only a few counts were recorded for this clone. The chain has TRGV2 and TRGJ1 or TRGJ2. Germline V gene data show CDR1 as EGSNGY and CDR2 as YDSYNSKV. The junction had 9 bases not matched to a gene; V was cut back by 0 bases and J by 7 bases. The CDR3 consists of 14 residues. CDR3 sequence reads: CATWDGPPGYKKLF. The CDR3 bases are TGTGCCACCTGGGACGGGCCACCAGGATATAAGAAACTCTTT.

The chain is built from TRGV8 and TRGJ1 or TRGJ2. The CDR3 contains 13 residues. Per the germline V gene, CDR1 is VENAVY and CDR2 is YDSYNSRV. J was trimmed by 3 bases and V by 5 bases; bases with no gene match: 7. In nucleotides, the CDR3 is TGTGCCACCTGGGGCCCTTCTTATTATAAGAAACTCTTT. Its translation is CATWGPSYYKKLF.

J is TRGJ1 or TRGJ2 and V is TRGV4. The CDR3 is 16 amino acids. The trim removed 2 bases at V and 6 bases at J, leaving 16 bases unmatched. Germline V gene lookup returns CDR1 EGSTGY and CDR2 YDSYTSSV. DNA for the CDR3: TGTGCCACCTGGGATGAGGCAGGGGTTTTTGGTTATAAGAAACTCTTT. It translates to CATWDEAGVFGYKKLF.

The chain has TRGV2 and TRGJP2. Losses at the gene ends were 0 bases for V and 7 bases for J; bases not matched to a gene: 2. CDR1 and CDR2 (germline): EGSNGY, YDSYNSKV. The CDR3 length is 13 residues. CDR3 DNA sequence: TGTGCCACCTGGGACGGGGATGATTGGATCAAGACGTTT. This encodes CATWDGDDWIKTF.

The chain has TRGV3 and TRGJ1 or TRGJ2. Trimming cost V 1 base and J 12 bases; bases outside gene matches: 15. CDR3 length equals 14 residues. Germline values: CDR1 VTNTFY, CDR2 YDVSTARD (reference sequence). In DNA, the CDR3 is TGTGCCACCTGGGACAGTTCCCCTAGAGGTGGGAAACTCTTT. This encodes CATWDSSPRGGKLF.

The chain couples TRGV2 to TRGJ1 or TRGJ2. The CDR3 extends over 13 amino acids. The V gene's germline CDR1 is EGSNGY and CDR2 YDSYNSKV. V was clipped by 1 base and J by 6 bases; unmatched bases: 6. The CDR3 DNA follows: TGTGCCACCTGGGACGGCGCTGGTTATAAGAAACTCTTT. Translation gives CATWDGAGYKKLF.